This TCR beta chain was sequenced during a study of T-cell memory formation after mild COVID-19. TCRdb analysed the 5' RACE reads with MiXCR anew, one entry per CDR3 protein. This table has a few hundred thousand distinct CDR3 sequences, roughly a fifth appearing once. V lost 5 bases and J lost 7, with 11 bases in between. CDR1 is SGHVS and CDR2 is FQNEAQ in the germline V gene. This CDR3 comprises 12 residues. The TCR was taken from a young man who had mild COVID-19 (a few samples of this study predate the infection). Cell type and time point are not known. This rearrangement joins TRBV7-8 to TRBJ1-2; D may be TRBD1 (6 bases). Sample: PBMCs or a T cell subset sorted from them (not recorded which). This CDR3 reads CASSPSGVGYTF. In nucleotides, the CDR3 is TGTGCCAGCAGCCCTTCAGGGGTTGGCTACACCTTC.